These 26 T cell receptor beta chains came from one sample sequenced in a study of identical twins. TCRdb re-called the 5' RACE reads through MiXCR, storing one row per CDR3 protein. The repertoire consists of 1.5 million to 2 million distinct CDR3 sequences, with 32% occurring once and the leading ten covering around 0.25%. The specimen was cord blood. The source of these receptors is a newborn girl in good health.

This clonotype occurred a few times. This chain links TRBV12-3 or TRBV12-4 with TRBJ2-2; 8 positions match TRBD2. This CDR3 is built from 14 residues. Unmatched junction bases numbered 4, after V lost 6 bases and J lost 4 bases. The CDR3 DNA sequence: TGTGCCAGCAGCTACCGGGGGGGCACCGGGGAGCTGTTTTTT. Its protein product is CASSYRGGTGELFF.

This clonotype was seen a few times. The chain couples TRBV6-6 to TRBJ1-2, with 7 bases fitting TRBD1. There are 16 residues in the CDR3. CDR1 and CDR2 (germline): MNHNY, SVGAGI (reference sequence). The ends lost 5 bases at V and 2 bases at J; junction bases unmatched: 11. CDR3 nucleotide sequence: TGTGCCAGCAGTCTACTTCCGACAGGGTTAAACTATGGCTACACCTTC. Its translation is CASSLLPTGLNYGYTF.

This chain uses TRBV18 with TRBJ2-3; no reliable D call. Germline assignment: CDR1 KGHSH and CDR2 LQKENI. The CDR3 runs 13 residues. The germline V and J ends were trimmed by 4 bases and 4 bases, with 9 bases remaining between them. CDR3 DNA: TGTGCCAGCTCACGGGCATTCTCAGATACGCAGTATTTT. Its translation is CASSRAFSDTQYF. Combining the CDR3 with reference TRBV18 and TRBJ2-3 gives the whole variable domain NAGVMQNPRHLVRRRGQEARLRCSPMKGHSHVYWYRQLPEEGLKFMVYLQKENIIDESGMPKERFSAEFPKEGPSILRIQQVVRGDSAAYFCASSRAFSDTQYFGPGTRLTVL.

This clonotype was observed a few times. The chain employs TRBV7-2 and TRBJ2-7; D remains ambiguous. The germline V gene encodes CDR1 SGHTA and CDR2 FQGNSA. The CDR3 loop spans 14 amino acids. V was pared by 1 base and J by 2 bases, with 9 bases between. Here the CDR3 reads CASSLDRRTYEQYF. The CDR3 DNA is TGTGCCAGCAGCTTAGATCGCAGGACCTACGAGCAGTACTTC.

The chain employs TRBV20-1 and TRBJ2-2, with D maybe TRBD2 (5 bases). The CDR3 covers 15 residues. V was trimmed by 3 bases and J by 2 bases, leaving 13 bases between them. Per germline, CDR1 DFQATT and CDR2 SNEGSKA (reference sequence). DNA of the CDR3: TGCAGTGCTAGGCGGGTGTCGGTAAACACCGGGGAGCTGTTTTTT. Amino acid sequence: CSARRVSVNTGELFF.

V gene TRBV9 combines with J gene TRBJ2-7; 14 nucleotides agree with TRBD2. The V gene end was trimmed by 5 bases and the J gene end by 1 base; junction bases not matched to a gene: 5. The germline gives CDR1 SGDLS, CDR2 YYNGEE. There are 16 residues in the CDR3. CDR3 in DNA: TGTGCCAGCAGTCCGGGACTAGCGGGAGATTCCTACGAGCAGTACTTC. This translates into CASSPGLAGDSYEQYF. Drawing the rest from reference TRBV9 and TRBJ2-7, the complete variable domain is DSGVTQTPKHLITATGQRVTLRCSPRSGDLSVYWYQQSLDQGLQFLIQYYNGEERAKGNILERFSAQQFPDLHSELNLSSLELGDSALYFCASSPGLAGDSYEQYFGPGTRLTVT.

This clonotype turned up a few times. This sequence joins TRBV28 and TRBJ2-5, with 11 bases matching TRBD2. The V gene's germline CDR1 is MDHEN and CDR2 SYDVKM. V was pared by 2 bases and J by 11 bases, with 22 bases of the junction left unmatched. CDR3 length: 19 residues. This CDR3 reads CASSLLWLAGGGLVHEQYF. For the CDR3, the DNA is TGTGCCAGCAGTTTACTGTGGCTAGCGGGAGGAGGATTAGTTCATGAGCAGTACTTC.

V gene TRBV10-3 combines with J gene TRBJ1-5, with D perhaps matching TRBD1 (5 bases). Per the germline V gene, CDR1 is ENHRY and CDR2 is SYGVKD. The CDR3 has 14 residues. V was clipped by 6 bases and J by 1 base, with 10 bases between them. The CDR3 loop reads CAISKRDSNQPQHF. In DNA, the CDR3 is TGTGCCATCAGCAAGAGGGACAGCAATCAGCCCCAGCATTTT.

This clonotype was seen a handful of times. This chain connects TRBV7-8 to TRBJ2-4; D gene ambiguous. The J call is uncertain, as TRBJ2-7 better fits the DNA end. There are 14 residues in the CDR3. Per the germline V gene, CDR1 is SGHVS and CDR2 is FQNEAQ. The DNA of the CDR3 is TGTGCCAGCAGCTTAGCTTGGTCTAGTCGCGAGCAGTACTTC. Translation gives CASSLAWSSREQYF.

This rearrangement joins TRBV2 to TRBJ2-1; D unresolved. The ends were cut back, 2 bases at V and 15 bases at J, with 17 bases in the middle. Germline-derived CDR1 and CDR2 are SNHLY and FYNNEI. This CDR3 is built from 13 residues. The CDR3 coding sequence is TGTGCCAGCAGTGAATCCCTTGGGCTAGGACGGTTCTTC. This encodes CASSESLGLGRFF.

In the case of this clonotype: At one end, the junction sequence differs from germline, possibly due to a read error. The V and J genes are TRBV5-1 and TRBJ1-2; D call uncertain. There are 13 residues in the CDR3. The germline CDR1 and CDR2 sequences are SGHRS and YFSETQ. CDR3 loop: CASSFGQSYGCTF. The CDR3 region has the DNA TGCGCCAGCAGCTTCGGGCAGTCTTATGGCTGCACCTTC. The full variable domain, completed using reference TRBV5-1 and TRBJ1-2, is KAGVTQTPRYLIKTRGQQVTLSCSPISGHRSVSWYQQTPGQGLQFLFEYFSETQRNKGNFPGRFSGRQFSNSRSEMNVSTLELGDSALYLCASSFGQSYGCTFGSGTRLTVV.

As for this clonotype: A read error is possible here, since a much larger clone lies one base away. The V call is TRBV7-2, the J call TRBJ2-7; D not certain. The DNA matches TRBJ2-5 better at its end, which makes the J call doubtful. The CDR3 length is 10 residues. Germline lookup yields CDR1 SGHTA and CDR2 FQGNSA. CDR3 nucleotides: TGTGCCAGCGGCTTAAAGACCCAGTACTTC. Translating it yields CASGLKTQYF.

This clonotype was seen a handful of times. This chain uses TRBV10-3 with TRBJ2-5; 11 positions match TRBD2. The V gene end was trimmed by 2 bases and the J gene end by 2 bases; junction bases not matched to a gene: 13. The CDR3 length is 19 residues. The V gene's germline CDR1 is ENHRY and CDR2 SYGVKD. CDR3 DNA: TGTGCCATCAGTGAGCCTCCCGGGACTAGCGGCGATTCTCAAGAGACCCAGTACTTC. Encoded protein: CAISEPPGTSGDSQETQYF.

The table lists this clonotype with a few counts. The CDR3 is CASSNQVYGYTF. In nucleotides, the CDR3 is TGTGCCAGCAGCAATCAAGTCTATGGCTACACCTTC. The J gene is TRBJ1-2, the V gene TRBV12-3 or TRBV12-4; D not resolved. The length of the CDR3 is 12 residues. V gave up 6 bases and J gave up 4 bases, with 9 bases separating them.

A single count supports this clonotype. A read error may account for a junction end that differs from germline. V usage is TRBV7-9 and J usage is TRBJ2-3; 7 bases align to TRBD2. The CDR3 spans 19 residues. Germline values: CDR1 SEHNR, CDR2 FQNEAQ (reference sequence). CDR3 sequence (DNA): TGTGCCAGCAGCTTAGCCGAGGAGGGACTACGAGTAGGCACAGATGCGCAGTATTTT. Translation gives CASSLAEEGLRVGTDAQYF. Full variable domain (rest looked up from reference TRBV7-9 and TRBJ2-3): DTGVSQNPRHKITKRGQNVTFRCDPISEHNRLYWYRQTLGQGPEFLTYFQNEAQLEKSRLLSDRFSAERPKGSFSTLEIQRTEQGDSAMYLCASSLAEEGLRVGTDAQYFGPGTRLTVL.

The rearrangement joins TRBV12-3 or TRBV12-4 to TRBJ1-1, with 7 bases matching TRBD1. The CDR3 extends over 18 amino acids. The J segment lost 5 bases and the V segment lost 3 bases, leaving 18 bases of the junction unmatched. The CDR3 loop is CASSFYDLPRRQGTEAFF. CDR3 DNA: TGTGCCAGCAGTTTCTATGATTTACCCCGAAGACAGGGAACTGAAGCTTTCTTT.

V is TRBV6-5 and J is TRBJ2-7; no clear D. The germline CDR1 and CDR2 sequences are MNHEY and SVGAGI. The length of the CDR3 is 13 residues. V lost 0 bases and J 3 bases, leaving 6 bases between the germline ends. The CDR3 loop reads CASSYSTLYEQYF. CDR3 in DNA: TGTGCCAGCAGTTACTCGACGCTCTACGAGCAGTACTTC.

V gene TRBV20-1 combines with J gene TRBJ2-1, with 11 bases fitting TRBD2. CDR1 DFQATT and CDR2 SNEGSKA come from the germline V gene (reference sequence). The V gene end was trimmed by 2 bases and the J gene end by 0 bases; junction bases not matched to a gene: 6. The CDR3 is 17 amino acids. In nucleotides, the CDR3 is TGCAGTGCTAGATCCCCGACTAGCGGGATCTCCTACAATGAGCAGTTCTTC. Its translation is CSARSPTSGISYNEQFF.

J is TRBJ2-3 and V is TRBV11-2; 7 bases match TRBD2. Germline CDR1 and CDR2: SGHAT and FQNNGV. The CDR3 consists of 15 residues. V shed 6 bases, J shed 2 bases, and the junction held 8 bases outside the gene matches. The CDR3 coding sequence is TGTGCCAGCAGACAGAGCGGGGTCTTCACAGATACGCAGTATTTT. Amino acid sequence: CASRQSGVFTDTQYF. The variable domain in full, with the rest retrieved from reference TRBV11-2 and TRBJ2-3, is EAGVAQSPRYKIIEKRQSVAFWCNPISGHATLYWYQQILGQGPKLLIQFQNNGVVDDSQLPKDRFSAERLKGVDSTLKIQPAKLEDSAVYLCASRQSGVFTDTQYFGPGTRLTVL.

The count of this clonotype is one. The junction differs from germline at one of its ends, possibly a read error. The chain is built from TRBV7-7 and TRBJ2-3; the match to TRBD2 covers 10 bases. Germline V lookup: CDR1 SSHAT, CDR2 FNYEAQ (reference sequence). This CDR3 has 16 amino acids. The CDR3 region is CASSLERGGSTDTRYF. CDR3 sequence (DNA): TGTGCCAGCAGCTTAGAGCGGGGGGGGAGCACAGATACGCGGTATTTT.

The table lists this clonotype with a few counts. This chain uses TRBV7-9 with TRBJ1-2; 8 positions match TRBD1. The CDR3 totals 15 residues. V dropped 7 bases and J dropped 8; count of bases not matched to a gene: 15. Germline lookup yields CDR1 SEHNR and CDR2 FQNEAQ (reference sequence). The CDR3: CASTKSETGDRGYTF. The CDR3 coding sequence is TGTGCCAGCACCAAATCCGAGACAGGGGATAGGGGCTACACCTTC.

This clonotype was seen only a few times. As DNA, the CDR3 is TGCGCCAGCAGCTGGGTAGACAGCACAGATACGCAGTATTTT. Translated, it gives CASSWVDSTDTQYF. The chain is built from TRBV5-1 and TRBJ2-3; no definite D call. From germline, CDR1 is SGHRS and CDR2 YFSETQ. There are 14 residues in the CDR3. V gave up 3 bases and J gave up 0 bases, with 8 bases separating them.

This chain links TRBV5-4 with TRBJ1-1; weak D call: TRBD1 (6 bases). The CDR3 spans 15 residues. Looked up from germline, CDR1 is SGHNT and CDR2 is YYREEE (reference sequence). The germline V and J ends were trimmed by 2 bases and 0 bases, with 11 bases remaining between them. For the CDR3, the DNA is TGTGCCAGCAGCTTACGGACAGCCATGAACACTGAAGCTTTCTTT. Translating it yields CASSLRTAMNTEAFF.

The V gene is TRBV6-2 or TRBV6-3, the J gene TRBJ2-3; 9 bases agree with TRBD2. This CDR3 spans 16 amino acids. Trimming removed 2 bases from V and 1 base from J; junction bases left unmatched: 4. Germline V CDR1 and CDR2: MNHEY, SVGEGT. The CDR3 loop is CASSYTPSGGTDTQYF. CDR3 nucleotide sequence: TGTGCCAGCAGTTACACCCCTAGCGGGGGCACAGATACGCAGTATTTT.

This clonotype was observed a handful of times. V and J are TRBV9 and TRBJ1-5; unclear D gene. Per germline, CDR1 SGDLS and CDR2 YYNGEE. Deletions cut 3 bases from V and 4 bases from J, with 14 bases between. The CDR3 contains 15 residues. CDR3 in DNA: TGTGCCAGCAGCGCCGGGTCTAATTCTAATCAGCCCCAGCATTTT. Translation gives CASSAGSNSNQPQHF.

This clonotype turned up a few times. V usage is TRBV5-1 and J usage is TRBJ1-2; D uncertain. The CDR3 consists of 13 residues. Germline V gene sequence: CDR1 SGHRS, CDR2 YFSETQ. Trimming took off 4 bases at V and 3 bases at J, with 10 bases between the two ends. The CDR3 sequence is CASSEQRHYGYTF. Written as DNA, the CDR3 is TGCGCCAGCAGCGAACAGAGGCACTATGGCTACACCTTC.